This passage covers 3 T cell receptor beta chains from one sample sequenced in a study of blood T cell repertoires in COVID-19. Some clones are missing from TCRdb's copy, which holds only in-frame ones; the method was immunoSEQ multiplex PCR. The sample records approximately 97,000 clones, around 90% being singletons. Sequencing was done on a sample of peripheral blood. The receptor set was obtained from a man in his fifties with active COVID-19.

The chain has TRBV11-3 and TRBJ1-2, with D possibly TRBD1 on 6 matching bases. This CDR3 comprises 18 residues. The germline V gene has CDR1 SGHNT and CDR2 YENEEA. The V gene lost 2 bases and the J gene lost 4 bases, with 23 bases spanning the gap. The CDR3 DNA reads TGTGCCAGCAGCTTAAAAGGCACCCCCCGCAGGGGAATCTATGGCTACACCTTC. Protein product: CASSLKGTPRRGIYGYTF.

The chain is built from TRBV2 and TRBJ2-3; 11 bases align to TRBD2. The CDR3 length is 17 residues. V lost 6 bases and J lost 6; bases outside the gene matches: 14. Looked up from germline, CDR1 is SNHLY and CDR2 is FYNNEI. In nucleotides, the CDR3 is TGTGCCAGCAGCGAACGGTCGGGACTAGCGGAGTACGATACGCAGTATTTT. Protein: CASSERSGLAEYDTQYF.

This sequence joins TRBV13 and TRBJ2-7; 10 bases map to TRBD2. V was pared by 5 bases and J by 4 bases, with 5 bases of the junction left unmatched. CDR1 and CDR2 (germline): PRHDT, FYEKMQ (reference sequence). The CDR3 is 14 amino acids. As DNA, the CDR3 is TGTGCCAGCAGCAGGACACTAGCGGGGTACGAGCAGTACTTC. It encodes CASSRTLAGYEQYF.